These T cell receptor beta chains were read from a single sample in a study of a mutant IDH1 vaccine in newly diagnosed glioma. TCRdb keeps only in-frame clones here, not all; method: immunoSEQ multiplex PCR. Of about 68,000 clones listed, 84% are singletons. No antigens are known for them. The sequencing here drew on PBMCs, taken from a glioma patient whose treatment included an IDH1 peptide vaccine. Source of these receptors: a man between 18 and 29 years old with glioma. Both conserved end residues are part of each CDR3. Each record gives: clone size, D gene, J gene, V gene, CDR3 DNA, CDR3 protein. The D gene is left open where the match is weak. Expanded clones get a size class; other rows say once, few or many, or leave the size out.

abundance: NA
d_gene: TRBD1
j_gene: TRBJ1-2
v_gene: TRBV29-1
CDR3nt: TGCAGCGTTCCTCAGTCTACTGACAGGGGGCTAATTGGTGGCTACACCTTC
CDR3aa: CSVPQSTDRGLIGGYTF

abundance: NA
d_gene: NA
j_gene: TRBJ2-3
v_gene: TRBV9
CDR3nt: TGTGCCAGCAGCGTAAAGGGGTACAGCACAGATACGCAGTATTTT
CDR3aa: CASSVKGYSTDTQYF

abundance: NA
d_gene: TRBD1
j_gene: TRBJ2-1
v_gene: TRBV30
CDR3nt: TGTGCCTGGACCCTAGGGACAGGCAATGAGCAGTTCTTC
CDR3aa: CAWTLGTGNEQFF

abundance: once
d_gene: NA
j_gene: TRBJ2-7
v_gene: TRBV6-5
CDR3nt: TGTGCCAGCAGTTACTCCCCGGACAGTTACTACGAGCAGTACTTC
CDR3aa: CASSYSPDSYYEQYF

abundance: NA
d_gene: NA
j_gene: TRBJ2-7
v_gene: TRBV6-6
CDR3nt: TGTGCCAGCAGTTACTCTCAGTCGGCAAGGGACTACGAGCAGTACTTC
CDR3aa: CASSYSQSARDYEQYF

abundance: NA
d_gene: NA
j_gene: TRBJ1-2
v_gene: TRBV28
CDR3nt: TGTGCCAGCAGCTCTCCCGGGAGGGGTGACTATGGCTACACCTTC
CDR3aa: CASSSPGRGDYGYTF

abundance: few
d_gene: NA
j_gene: TRBJ1-1
v_gene: TRBV19
CDR3nt: TGTGCCAGTAGTCTCGCGGGACACTTGAACACTGAAGCTTTCTTT
CDR3aa: CASSLAGHLNTEAFF

abundance: NA
d_gene: NA
j_gene: TRBJ2-7
v_gene: TRBV30
CDR3nt: TGTGCCTGGAGTGAATTAACCAACGAGCAGTACTTC
CDR3aa: CAWSELTNEQYF

abundance: NA
d_gene: TRBD1
j_gene: TRBJ2-2
v_gene: TRBV29-1
CDR3nt: TGCAGCGTTGAACTCGGGGACAGGAACACCGGGGAGCTGTTTTTT
CDR3aa: CSVELGDRNTGELFF

abundance: NA
d_gene: NA
j_gene: TRBJ2-1
v_gene: TRBV7-9
CDR3nt: TGTGCCAGCAGCTTAGTAGGGGCCTACAATGAGCAGTTCTTC
CDR3aa: CASSLVGAYNEQFF

abundance: NA
d_gene: TRBD1
j_gene: TRBJ2-1
v_gene: TRBV30
CDR3nt: TGTGCCTGGAGTGTTGGACAGGGATACAATGAGCAGTTCTTC
CDR3aa: CAWSVGQGYNEQFF

abundance: NA
d_gene: NA
j_gene: TRBJ1-1
v_gene: TRBV9
CDR3nt: TGTGCCAGCAGCGTATCGGAGAGGGACACTGAAGCTTTCTTT
CDR3aa: CASSVSERDTEAFF

abundance: NA
d_gene: NA
j_gene: TRBJ2-7
v_gene: TRBV6-1
CDR3nt: TGTGCCAGCAGTGAATGGACAGCCTACGAGCAGTACTTC
CDR3aa: CASSEWTAYEQYF

abundance: NA
d_gene: TRBD2
j_gene: TRBJ2-1
v_gene: TRBV2
CDR3nt: TGTGCCACCCCCTGGCGGGCTAGCGGGAGTAGTAATGAGCAGTTCTTC
CDR3aa: CATPWRASGSSNEQFF

abundance: NA
d_gene: NA
j_gene: TRBJ1-3
v_gene: TRBV15
CDR3nt: TGTGCCACCAGCAGATCGTCCTCTGGAAACACCATATATTTT
CDR3aa: CATSRSSSGNTIYF

abundance: NA
d_gene: NA
j_gene: TRBJ2-5
v_gene: TRBV19
CDR3nt: TGTGCCAGTAGTATCCGCGGGCGTCAAGAGACCCAGTACTTC
CDR3aa: CASSIRGRQETQYF

abundance: NA
d_gene: TRBD1
j_gene: TRBJ1-6
v_gene: TRBV5-8
CDR3nt: TGTGCCAGCAGCAGTGGACAGGGCGCTCGTTCACCCCTCCACTTT
CDR3aa: CASSSGQGARSPLHF

abundance: NA
d_gene: NA
j_gene: TRBJ1-1
v_gene: TRBV7-9
CDR3nt: TGTGCCAGCAGCCCGGTCGGGGTTGGAGGCACTGAAGCTTTCTTT
CDR3aa: CASSPVGVGGTEAFF

abundance: NA
d_gene: TRBD2
j_gene: TRBJ2-7
v_gene: TRBV2
CDR3nt: TGTGCCGGAGGACTAGCGGGCTACGAGCAGTACTTC
CDR3aa: CAGGLAGYEQYF

abundance: once
d_gene: NA
j_gene: TRBJ1-3
v_gene: TRBV7-2
CDR3nt: TGTGCCAGCAGCGACCGGGGGGGGGTCTCTGGAAACACCATATATTTT
CDR3aa: CASSDRGGVSGNTIYF

abundance: NA
d_gene: NA
j_gene: TRBJ1-5
v_gene: TRBV2
CDR3nt: TGTGCCAGCAGTGCGGCAGGGGCTGCTCAGCCCCAGCATTTT
CDR3aa: CASSAAGAAQPQHF

abundance: NA
d_gene: NA
j_gene: TRBJ1-1
v_gene: TRBV30
CDR3nt: TGTGCCTGGTACAGCGGTAGCACTGAAGCTTTCTTT
CDR3aa: CAWYSGSTEAFF

abundance: few
d_gene: NA
j_gene: TRBJ2-7
v_gene: TRBV28
CDR3nt: TGTGCCATACAGACCAATCCGTCCTACGAGCAGTACTTC
CDR3aa: CAIQTNPSYEQYF

abundance: NA
d_gene: NA
j_gene: TRBJ1-2
v_gene: TRBV2
CDR3nt: TGTGCCAGCAGAGGGCCTTCAACCCTACTCAACTCTAACTATGGCTACACCTTC
CDR3aa: CASRGPSTLLNSNYGYTF

abundance: NA
d_gene: NA
j_gene: TRBJ1-2
v_gene: TRBV28
CDR3nt: TGTGCCTGCACAGGGTACTATGGCTACACCTTC
CDR3aa: CACTGYYGYTF

abundance: NA
d_gene: NA
j_gene: TRBJ2-2
v_gene: TRBV4-1
CDR3nt: TGCGCCAGCAGCCAAGAAGAGGGCAGAAACACCGGGGAGCTGTTTTTT
CDR3aa: CASSQEEGRNTGELFF

abundance: NA
d_gene: TRBD2
j_gene: TRBJ2-3
v_gene: TRBV27
CDR3nt: TGTGCCAGCAGTTCCCACTTACTAGCGGAGCTACCTAGGACAGATACGCAGTATTTT
CDR3aa: CASSSHLLAELPRTDTQYF

abundance: NA
d_gene: NA
j_gene: TRBJ1-2
v_gene: TRBV11-1
CDR3nt: TGTGCCAGCAGCCCACCCGCGGGGGAGTGGTACACCTTC
CDR3aa: CASSPPAGEWYTF

abundance: NA
d_gene: NA
j_gene: TRBJ2-7
v_gene: TRBV2
CDR3nt: TGTGCCAGCAGTGAAGAGGGTTCGGGAATCGGCGAGCAGTACTTC
CDR3aa: CASSEEGSGIGEQYF

abundance: NA
d_gene: TRBD1
j_gene: TRBJ1-4
v_gene: TRBV7-8
CDR3nt: TGTGCCAGCAGCTACATACCCGGGACAGGGGGCCCCTTTGGAGAAAAACTGTTTTTT
CDR3aa: CASSYIPGTGGPFGEKLFF

abundance: NA
d_gene: NA
j_gene: TRBJ1-1
v_gene: TRBV21-1
CDR3nt: TGTGCCAGCAGCAAAGAGGGACAGGGGGCGAGAAGGACTGAAGCTTTCTTT
CDR3aa: CASSKEGQGARRTEAFF

abundance: NA
d_gene: NA
j_gene: TRBJ1-4
v_gene: TRBV28
CDR3nt: TGTGCCAGCACGAGGAATCTGGCAACTAATGAAAAACTGTTTTTT
CDR3aa: CASTRNLATNEKLFF

abundance: NA
d_gene: TRBD2
j_gene: TRBJ2-1
v_gene: TRBV4-1
CDR3nt: TGCGCCAGCAGCCAAGATCCTCTAGCGGGAGCTTACAATGAGCAGTTCTTC
CDR3aa: CASSQDPLAGAYNEQFF

abundance: few
d_gene: TRBD1
j_gene: TRBJ1-2
v_gene: TRBV19
CDR3nt: TGTGCCAGTAGTACGGGGACAGCTCACTATGGCTACACCTTC
CDR3aa: CASSTGTAHYGYTF

abundance: NA
d_gene: NA
j_gene: TRBJ1-3
v_gene: TRBV10-2
CDR3nt: TGCGCCAGCGCCCAAAAGGTCTCTGGAAACACCATATATTTT
CDR3aa: CASAQKVSGNTIYF

abundance: NA
d_gene: TRBD1
j_gene: TRBJ2-7
v_gene: TRBV6-5
CDR3nt: TGTGCCAGCAGTTACCCGGTCAGGGGGCTAGACGAGCAGTACTTC
CDR3aa: CASSYPVRGLDEQYF

abundance: few
d_gene: TRBD1
j_gene: TRBJ1-2
v_gene: TRBV2
CDR3nt: TGTGCCAGCAGTGGACAGGGCTTTGGCTACACCTTC
CDR3aa: CASSGQGFGYTF

abundance: NA
d_gene: TRBD1
j_gene: TRBJ1-1
v_gene: TRBV7-9
CDR3nt: TGTGCCAGCAGCTTAGGCCCCTCCGAGGACAGGGCCCCGAACACTGAAGCTTTCTTT
CDR3aa: CASSLGPSEDRAPNTEAFF

abundance: NA
d_gene: NA
j_gene: TRBJ1-4
v_gene: TRBV7-9
CDR3nt: TGTGCCAGCAGCTTACAGGCCAATGAAAAACTGTTTTTT
CDR3aa: CASSLQANEKLFF

abundance: NA
d_gene: NA
j_gene: TRBJ2-3
v_gene: TRBV30
CDR3nt: TGTGCCTGGAGTGTACTAAGCACAGATACGCAGTATTTT
CDR3aa: CAWSVLSTDTQYF

abundance: NA
d_gene: TRBD1
j_gene: TRBJ2-7
v_gene: TRBV28
CDR3nt: TGTGCCAGCAGGACAGGGGCAGTCTACGAGCAGTACTTC
CDR3aa: CASRTGAVYEQYF

abundance: NA
d_gene: TRBD2
j_gene: TRBJ2-2
v_gene: TRBV4-3
CDR3nt: TGCGCCAGCAGCCAAGGACTAGCGGTTATGGGCGGGGAGCTGTTTTTT
CDR3aa: CASSQGLAVMGGELFF

abundance: NA
d_gene: NA
j_gene: TRBJ2-7
v_gene: TRBV27
CDR3nt: TGTGCCAGCAGTTTATTGCGGACGGGAAGATACGAGCAGTACTTC
CDR3aa: CASSLLRTGRYEQYF

abundance: NA
d_gene: NA
j_gene: TRBJ1-6
v_gene: TRBV6-1
CDR3nt: TGTGCCAGCAGTGAGACAGATCATAATTCACCCCTCCACTTT
CDR3aa: CASSETDHNSPLHF

abundance: once
d_gene: NA
j_gene: TRBJ1-6
v_gene: TRBV27
CDR3nt: TGTGCCAGCAACACCCGGTTCCTAAGTGGGGTCGCTTCACCCCTCCACTTT
CDR3aa: CASNTRFLSGVASPLHF

abundance: NA
d_gene: NA
j_gene: TRBJ1-2
v_gene: TRBV29-1
CDR3nt: TGCAGCGTTAGCTTTCCAGTAACATATGGCTACACCTTC
CDR3aa: CSVSFPVTYGYTF

abundance: NA
d_gene: NA
j_gene: TRBJ2-5
v_gene: TRBV7-2
CDR3nt: TGTGCCAGCAGCTCCGAAGTTATCCTGATCGGCGAGACCCAGTACTTC
CDR3aa: CASSSEVILIGETQYF

abundance: NA
d_gene: TRBD1
j_gene: TRBJ2-3
v_gene: TRBV30
CDR3nt: TGTGCCTGGAGTCGGACAGGTACGCAGTATTTT
CDR3aa: CAWSRTGTQYF

abundance: few
d_gene: NA
j_gene: TRBJ1-1
v_gene: TRBV30
CDR3nt: TGTGCCTGGAGCGCGTGGTGGGGGGGGAACACTGAAGCTTTCTTT
CDR3aa: CAWSAWWGGNTEAFF

abundance: few
d_gene: NA
j_gene: TRBJ1-1
v_gene: TRBV30
CDR3nt: TGTGCCTGGAGTGTCCGGCCCAGGAACACTGAAGCTTTCTTT
CDR3aa: CAWSVRPRNTEAFF

abundance: NA
d_gene: TRBD1
j_gene: TRBJ2-7
v_gene: TRBV7-3
CDR3nt: TGTGCCAGCAGCACAGGGGTTGGCGAGCAGTACTTC
CDR3aa: CASSTGVGEQYF

abundance: NA
d_gene: TRBD1
j_gene: TRBJ1-6
v_gene: TRBV9
CDR3nt: TGTGCCAGCAGCGATCCCGGGACAGGGTTTATGGGTTCACCCCTCCACTTT
CDR3aa: CASSDPGTGFMGSPLHF

abundance: NA
d_gene: NA
j_gene: TRBJ2-4
v_gene: TRBV6-1
CDR3nt: TGTGCCAGCAGTGCTAATGGGCAAAACATTCAGTACTTC
CDR3aa: CASSANGQNIQYF

abundance: once
d_gene: TRBD1
j_gene: TRBJ2-1
v_gene: TRBV5-1
CDR3nt: TGCGCCAGCAGCTCTTTCCGGACAGGGAACAATGAGCAGTTCTTC
CDR3aa: CASSSFRTGNNEQFF

abundance: NA
d_gene: NA
j_gene: TRBJ1-5
v_gene: TRBV9
CDR3nt: TGTGCCAGCATCCATAGGGGGGGGCGGCTTCGCGAGTATAGCAATCAGCCCCAGCATTTT
CDR3aa: CASIHRGGRLREYSNQPQHF

abundance: NA
d_gene: TRBD1
j_gene: TRBJ2-7
v_gene: TRBV7-2
CDR3nt: TGTGCCAGCAGACAAGGACAGGGAGCGGCCTACGAGCAGTACTTC
CDR3aa: CASRQGQGAAYEQYF

abundance: NA
d_gene: NA
j_gene: TRBJ1-2
v_gene: TRBV27
CDR3nt: TGTGCCAGCAGTTTCCGGGACCAGAGGGGTGGCTACACCTTC
CDR3aa: CASSFRDQRGGYTF

abundance: few
d_gene: NA
j_gene: TRBJ1-1
v_gene: TRBV10-1
CDR3nt: TGCGCCAGCAGTGACGCGGAAGCTTTCTTT
CDR3aa: CASSDAEAFF

abundance: NA
d_gene: NA
j_gene: TRBJ2-7
v_gene: TRBV2
CDR3nt: TGTGCCAGCAGTCAAGGGGTCGAGCAGTACTTC
CDR3aa: CASSQGVEQYF

abundance: NA
d_gene: NA
j_gene: TRBJ1-5
v_gene: TRBV2
CDR3nt: TGTGCCAGCAGTGATACAGGAATTAGCAATCAGCCCCAGCATTTT
CDR3aa: CASSDTGISNQPQHF